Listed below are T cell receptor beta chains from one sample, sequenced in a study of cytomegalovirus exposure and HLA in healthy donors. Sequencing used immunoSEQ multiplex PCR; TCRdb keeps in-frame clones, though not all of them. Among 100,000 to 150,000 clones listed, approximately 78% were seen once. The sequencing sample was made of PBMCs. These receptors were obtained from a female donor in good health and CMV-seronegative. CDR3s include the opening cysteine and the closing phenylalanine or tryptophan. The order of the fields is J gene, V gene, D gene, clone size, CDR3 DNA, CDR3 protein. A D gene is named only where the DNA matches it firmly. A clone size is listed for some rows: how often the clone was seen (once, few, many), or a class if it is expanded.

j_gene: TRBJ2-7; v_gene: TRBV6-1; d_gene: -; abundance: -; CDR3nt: TGTGCCGCGCTTCCTGCGACAGGAAGGGAGCAGTACTTC; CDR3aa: CAALPATGREQYF
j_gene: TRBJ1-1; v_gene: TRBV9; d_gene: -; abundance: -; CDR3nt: TGTGCCAGCAGCGTTTACAGGGATACTGAAGCTTTCTTT; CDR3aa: CASSVYRDTEAFF
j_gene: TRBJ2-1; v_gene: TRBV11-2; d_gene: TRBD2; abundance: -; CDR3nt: TGTGCCAGCAGCTTAGACGGCGGGAGGCCTTACAATGAGCAGTTCTTC; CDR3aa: CASSLDGGRPYNEQFF
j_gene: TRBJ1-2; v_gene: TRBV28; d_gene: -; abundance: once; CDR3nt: TGTGCCAGCCGGGGTGGGGAGGGCTACACCTTC; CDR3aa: CASRGGEGYTF
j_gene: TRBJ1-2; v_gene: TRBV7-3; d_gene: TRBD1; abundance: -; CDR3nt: TGTGCCAGCAGCTTAACAGGGGGCGACTATGGCTACACCTTC; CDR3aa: CASSLTGGDYGYTF
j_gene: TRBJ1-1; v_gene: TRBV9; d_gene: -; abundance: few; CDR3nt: TGTGCCAGCACCCCTGTGCACACGAACACTGAAGCTTTCTTT; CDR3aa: CASTPVHTNTEAFF
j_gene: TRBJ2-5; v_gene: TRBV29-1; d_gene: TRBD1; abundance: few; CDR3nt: TGCAGCGTCGCAAAGGGGGCGGGTCAAGAGACCCAGTACTTC; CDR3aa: CSVAKGAGQETQYF
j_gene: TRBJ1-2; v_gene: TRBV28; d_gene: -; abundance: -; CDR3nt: TGTGCCAGCTCCTCCGTGGGCAACTACTATGGCTACACCTTC; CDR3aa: CASSSVGNYYGYTF
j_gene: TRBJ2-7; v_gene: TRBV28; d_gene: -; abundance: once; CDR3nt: TGTGCCAGCAGTAGAGGACAGAGCTACGAGCAGTACTTC; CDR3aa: CASSRGQSYEQYF
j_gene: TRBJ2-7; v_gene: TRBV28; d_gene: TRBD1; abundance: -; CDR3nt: TGTGCCAGCACTGGACAGGTCCTTTTCGAGCAGTACTTC; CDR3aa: CASTGQVLFEQYF
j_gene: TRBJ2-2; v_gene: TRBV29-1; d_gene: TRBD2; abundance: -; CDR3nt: TGCAGCGTTGGATCTAGCGGGAACTCCGGGGAGCTGTTTTTT; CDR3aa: CSVGSSGNSGELFF
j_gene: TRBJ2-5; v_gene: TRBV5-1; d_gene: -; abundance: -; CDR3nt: TGCGCCAGCAGCTTGGGACAGGCCCAAGAGACCCAGTACTTC; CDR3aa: CASSLGQAQETQYF
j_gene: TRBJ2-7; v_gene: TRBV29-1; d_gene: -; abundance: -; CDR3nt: TGCAGCGTATCAAGGGGATTCTACGAGCAGTACTTC; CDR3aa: CSVSRGFYEQYF
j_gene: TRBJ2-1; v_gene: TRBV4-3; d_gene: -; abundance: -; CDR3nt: TGCGCCAGCAGCCAAGGATATGAGGATGAGCAGTTCTTC; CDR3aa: CASSQGYEDEQFF
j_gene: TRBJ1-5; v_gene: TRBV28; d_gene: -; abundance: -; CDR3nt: TGTGCCAGCTTGACAGGTCTTGGTCAGCCCCAGCATTTT; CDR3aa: CASLTGLGQPQHF
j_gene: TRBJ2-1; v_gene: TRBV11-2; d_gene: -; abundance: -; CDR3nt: TGTGCCAGCAGGCGGGACAGCAGCTCCTACAATGAGCAGTTCTTC; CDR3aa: CASRRDSSSYNEQFF
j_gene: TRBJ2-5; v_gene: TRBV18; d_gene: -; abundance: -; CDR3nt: TGTGCCAGCTCACCATTAAGGGGGCAAGAGACCCAGTACTTC; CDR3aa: CASSPLRGQETQYF
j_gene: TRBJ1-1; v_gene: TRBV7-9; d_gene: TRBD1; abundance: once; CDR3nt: TGTGCCAGCAGCGATGACAGGGGTCCTGAAGCTTTCTTT; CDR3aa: CASSDDRGPEAFF
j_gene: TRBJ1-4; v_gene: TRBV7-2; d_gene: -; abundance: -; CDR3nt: TGTGCCAGCAGCTTAAGGGGAAACCATAATGAAAAACTGTTTTTT; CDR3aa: CASSLRGNHNEKLFF
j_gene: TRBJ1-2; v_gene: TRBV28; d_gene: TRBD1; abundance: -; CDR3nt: TGTGCCAGCCGTGAAGGGGGCTACTATGGCTACACCTTC; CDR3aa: CASREGGYYGYTF
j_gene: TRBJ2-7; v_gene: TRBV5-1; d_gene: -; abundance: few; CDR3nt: TGCGCCAGCAGCTTGGCAGGGGGGGAGCAGTACTTC; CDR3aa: CASSLAGGEQYF
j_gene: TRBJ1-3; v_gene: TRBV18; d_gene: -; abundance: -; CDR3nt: TGTGCCAGCTCACGAACCGTCACAGTCTTGGACACCATATATTTT; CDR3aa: CASSRTVTVLDTIYF
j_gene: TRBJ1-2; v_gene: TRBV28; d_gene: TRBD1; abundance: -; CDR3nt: TGTGCCAGCAGGGGACAGGGCAACTATGGCTACACCTTC; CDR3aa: CASRGQGNYGYTF
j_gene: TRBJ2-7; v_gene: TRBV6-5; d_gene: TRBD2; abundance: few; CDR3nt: TGTGCCAGCAGACTTAGCGGGGTATCCTCCTACGAGCAGTACTTC; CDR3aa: CASRLSGVSSYEQYF
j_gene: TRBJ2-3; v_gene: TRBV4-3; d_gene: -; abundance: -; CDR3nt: TGCGCCAGCAGCCCCTTTGGCGGGAGCACAGATACGCAGTATTTT; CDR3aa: CASSPFGGSTDTQYF
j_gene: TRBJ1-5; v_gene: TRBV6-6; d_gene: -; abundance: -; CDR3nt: TGTGCCAGCAGGCTAGGGTCGGGAAGCAATCAGCCCCAGCATTTT; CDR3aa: CASRLGSGSNQPQHF
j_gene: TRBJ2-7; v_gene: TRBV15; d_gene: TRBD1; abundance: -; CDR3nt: TGTGCCACCAGCAGAGACGGGACAGAAACCTACGAGCAGTACTTC; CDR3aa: CATSRDGTETYEQYF
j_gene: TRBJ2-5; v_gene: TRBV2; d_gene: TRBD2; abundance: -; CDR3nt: TGTGCCAGCAGTGGCGCGGGAGGGCAGCAAGAGACCCAGTACTTC; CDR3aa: CASSGAGGQQETQYF
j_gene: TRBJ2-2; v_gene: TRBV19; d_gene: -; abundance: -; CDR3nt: TGTGCCAGTAGTATCGGTACTGTCGGGGAGCTGTTTTTT; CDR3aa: CASSIGTVGELFF
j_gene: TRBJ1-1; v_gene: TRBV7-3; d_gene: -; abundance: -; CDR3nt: TGTGCCAGCAGCTCTTATCTGAACACTGAAGCTTTCTTT; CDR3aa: CASSSYLNTEAFF
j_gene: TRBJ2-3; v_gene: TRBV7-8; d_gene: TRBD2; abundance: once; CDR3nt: TGTGCCAGCAGGCTAGCGGGAGCGAAAGATACGCAGTATTTT; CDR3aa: CASRLAGAKDTQYF
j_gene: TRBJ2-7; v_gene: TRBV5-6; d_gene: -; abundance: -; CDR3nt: TGTGCCAGCAGCGGGGGGACAGACTCCTACGAGCAGTACTTC; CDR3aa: CASSGGTDSYEQYF
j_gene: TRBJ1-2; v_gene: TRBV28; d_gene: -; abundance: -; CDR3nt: TGTGCCAGCAGTTTATGGGCCGCGGGACCTCGGGGGGGCGGCTACACCTTC; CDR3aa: CASSLWAAGPRGGGYTF
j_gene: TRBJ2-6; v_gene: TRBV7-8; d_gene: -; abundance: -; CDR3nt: TGTGCCAGCAGCCATCTAGGCAGTACGGGGGCCAACGTCCTGACTTTC; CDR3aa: CASSHLGSTGANVLTF
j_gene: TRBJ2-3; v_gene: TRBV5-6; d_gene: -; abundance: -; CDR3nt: TGTGCCAGCAGCTTGGGCCTTGTGGCGGGCACAGATACGCAGTATTTT; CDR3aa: CASSLGLVAGTDTQYF
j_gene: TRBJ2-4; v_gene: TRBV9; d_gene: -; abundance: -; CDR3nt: TGTGCCAGCAGCCTTCACGCGGGGGCAGCCAAAAACATTCAGTACTTC; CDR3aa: CASSLHAGAAKNIQYF
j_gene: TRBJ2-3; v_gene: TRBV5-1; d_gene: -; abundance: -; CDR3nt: TGCGCCAGCAGCTTGGGTCCCGGCACAGATACGCAGTATTTT; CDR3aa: CASSLGPGTDTQYF
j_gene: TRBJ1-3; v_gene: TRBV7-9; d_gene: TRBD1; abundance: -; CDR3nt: TGTGCCAGCAGCGCCGGACAGGGTATGGGAAACACCATATATTTT; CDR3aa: CASSAGQGMGNTIYF
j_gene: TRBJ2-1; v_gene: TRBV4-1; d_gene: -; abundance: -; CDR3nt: TGCGCCAGCAGCCCCCGAGGGGGAGGGCCTCGTGAGCAGTTCTTC; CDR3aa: CASSPRGGGPREQFF
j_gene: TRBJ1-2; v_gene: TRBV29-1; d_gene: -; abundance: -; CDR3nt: TGCAGCGTTGATGGCAGGGATGAAACATACTATGGCTACACCTTC; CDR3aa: CSVDGRDETYYGYTF
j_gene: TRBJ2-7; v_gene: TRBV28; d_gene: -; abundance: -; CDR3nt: TGTGCCAGCAGTTCCCTTAGGACAGCCTTAACCTACGAGCAGTACTTC; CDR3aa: CASSSLRTALTYEQYF
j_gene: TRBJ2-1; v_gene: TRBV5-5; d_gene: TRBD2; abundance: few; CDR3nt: TGTGCCAGCAGCTTGTTCTTAGCGGGAGGATACAATGAGCAGTTCTTC; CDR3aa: CASSLFLAGGYNEQFF
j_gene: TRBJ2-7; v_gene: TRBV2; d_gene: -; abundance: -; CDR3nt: TGTGCCAGCCAATTATCGGGATCGAGCTCCTACGAGCAGTACTTC; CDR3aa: CASQLSGSSSYEQYF
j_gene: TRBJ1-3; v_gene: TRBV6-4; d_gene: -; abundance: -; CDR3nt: TGTGCCAGCAGTGACGAGCCAGGGTGTAGTGGAAACACCATATATTTT; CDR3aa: CASSDEPGCSGNTIYF
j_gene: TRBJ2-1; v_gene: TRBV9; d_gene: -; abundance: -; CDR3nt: TGTGCCAGCAGCGTAGGGCAGGGCCCCGGCAATGAGCAGTTCTTC; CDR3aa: CASSVGQGPGNEQFF
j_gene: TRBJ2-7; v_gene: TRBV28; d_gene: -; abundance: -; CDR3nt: TGTGCCAGCAGTAGCATGGGGAAACAAGGGGGCTCCTACGAGCAGTACTTC; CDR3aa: CASSSMGKQGGSYEQYF
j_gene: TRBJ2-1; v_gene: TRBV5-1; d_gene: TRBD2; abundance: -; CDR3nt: TGCGCCAGCAGCTTCTCGGCGGGAGGCAATGAGCAGTTCTTC; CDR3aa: CASSFSAGGNEQFF
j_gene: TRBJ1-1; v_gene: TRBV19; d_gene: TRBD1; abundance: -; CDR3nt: TGTGCCAGTACCAGTACAGGGGGCACTGAAGCTTTCTTT; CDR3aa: CASTSTGGTEAFF
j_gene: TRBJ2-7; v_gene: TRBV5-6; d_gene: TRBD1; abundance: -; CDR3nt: TGTGCCAGCAGCCAAACCGGGACAGGGGGAATCTACGAGCAGTACTTC; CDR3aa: CASSQTGTGGIYEQYF
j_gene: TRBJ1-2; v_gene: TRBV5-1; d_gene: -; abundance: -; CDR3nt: TGCGCCAGCAGCTTGGACTCGGTCTATGGCTACACCTTC; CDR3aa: CASSLDSVYGYTF
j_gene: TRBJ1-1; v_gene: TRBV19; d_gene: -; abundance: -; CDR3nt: TGTGCCAGTAGTATTTTTGCAGACGGGACTGAAGCTTTCTTT; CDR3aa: CASSIFADGTEAFF
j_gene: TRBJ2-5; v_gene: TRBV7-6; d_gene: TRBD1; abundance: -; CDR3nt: TGTGCCAGCAGCCAGGGACAGGGGTTTCGGGAGACCCAGTACTTC; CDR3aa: CASSQGQGFRETQYF
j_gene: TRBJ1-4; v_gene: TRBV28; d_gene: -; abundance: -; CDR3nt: TGTGCCAGCAGTGCGCGCGGAAAACTGTTTTTT; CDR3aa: CASSARGKLFF